This T cell receptor (beta chain) was identified during a study of CD4 T cells in relation to SARS-CoV-2 and coronaviruses. Whole-study context: Crossreactive spike epitopes shared across donors were mapped to their HLA restriction. Study-level points and caveats: According to naive versus memory sequencing, detected responses are memory recall, not newly primed. Crossreactive clones expanded significantly less to SARS-CoV-2 than monoreactive clones.

The unexposed donors gave CD4+ T cells in about 2010-2019, prior to COVID-19. Of note for this clone: What it binds is unknown.

Generated by immunoSEQ multiplex PCR, the TCRdb table keeps only in-frame clones and is missing some. The table lists about 64,000 clones, less than 95% of them singletons. The source material was naive CD4+ T cells from PBMCs. Subset: naive CD4+ T cells isolated by negative enrichment. This receptor was taken from a human donor in good health.

Here the CDR3 reads CASRRGTSGTDTQYF. CDR3 in DNA: TGTGCCAGTCGACGGGGGACTAGCGGAACAGATACGCAGTATTTT. The chain employs TRBV6-5 and TRBJ2-3; 11 bases line up with TRBD2. With 9 bases clipped from V and 3 bases from J, the junction kept 8 bases outside the gene matches. Germline-derived CDR1 and CDR2 are MNHEY and SVGAGI. The CDR3 has 15 residues.